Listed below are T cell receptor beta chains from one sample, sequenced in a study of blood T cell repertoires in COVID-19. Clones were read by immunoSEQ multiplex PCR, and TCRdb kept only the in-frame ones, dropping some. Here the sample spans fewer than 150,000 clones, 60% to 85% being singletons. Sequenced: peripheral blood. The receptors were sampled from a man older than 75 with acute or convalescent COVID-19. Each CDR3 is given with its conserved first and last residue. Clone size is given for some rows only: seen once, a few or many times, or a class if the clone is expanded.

CDR3 protein: CASSSDVRGGTDTQYF
clone size: NA
V gene: TRBV7-2
CDR3 length: 16
J gene: TRBJ2-3

CDR3 protein: CASSPRVDNEKLFF
clone size: NA
V gene: TRBV5-4
CDR3 length: 14
J gene: TRBJ1-4

CDR3 protein: CASSLGQGGAETQYF
clone size: NA
V gene: TRBV27
CDR3 length: 15
J gene: TRBJ2-5

CDR3 protein: CASSLSSLDRGLGYGYTF
clone size: NA
V gene: TRBV7-9
CDR3 length: 18
J gene: TRBJ1-2

CDR3 protein: CAWSGTSTDTQYF
clone size: NA
V gene: TRBV30
CDR3 length: 13
J gene: TRBJ2-3

CDR3 protein: CASSLPRGDEQYF
clone size: NA
V gene: TRBV18
CDR3 length: 13
J gene: TRBJ2-7

CDR3 protein: CASRRQGRTSTDTQYF
clone size: many
V gene: TRBV19
CDR3 length: 16
J gene: TRBJ2-3

CDR3 protein: CSAHGTPGSYNEQFF
clone size: many
V gene: TRBV29-1
CDR3 length: 15
J gene: TRBJ2-1

CDR3 protein: CASSPGGTANTGELFF
clone size: NA
V gene: TRBV7-3
CDR3 length: 16
J gene: TRBJ2-2

CDR3 protein: CASSPDRGTGHNSPLHF
clone size: NA
V gene: TRBV3-1/TRBV3-2
CDR3 length: 17
J gene: TRBJ1-6

CDR3 protein: CASSVRTGGYTF
clone size: medium-sized
V gene: TRBV5-4
CDR3 length: 12
J gene: TRBJ1-2

CDR3 protein: CASSLVGLDTYEQYF
clone size: NA
V gene: TRBV5-5
CDR3 length: 15
J gene: TRBJ2-7

CDR3 protein: CASSFAAASTDTQYF
clone size: NA
V gene: TRBV7-2
CDR3 length: 15
J gene: TRBJ2-3

CDR3 protein: CASSLGTGNQPQHF
clone size: NA
V gene: TRBV5-1
CDR3 length: 14
J gene: TRBJ1-5

CDR3 protein: CASSEWAGGSNQPQHF
clone size: NA
V gene: TRBV7-9
CDR3 length: 16
J gene: TRBJ1-5

CDR3 protein: CASSIRQGPTNEKLFF
clone size: NA
V gene: TRBV19
CDR3 length: 16
J gene: TRBJ1-4

CDR3 protein: CASSWGGGGPSDTQYF
clone size: NA
V gene: TRBV7-3
CDR3 length: 16
J gene: TRBJ2-3

CDR3 protein: CASSRSLGNNEQFF
clone size: NA
V gene: TRBV18
CDR3 length: 14
J gene: TRBJ2-1

CDR3 protein: CASSIAQGGIAKNIQYF
clone size: NA
V gene: TRBV19
CDR3 length: 17
J gene: TRBJ2-4

CDR3 protein: CASSAAGGVADTQYF
clone size: NA
V gene: TRBV2
CDR3 length: 15
J gene: TRBJ2-3